The rows below give T cell receptor beta chains drawn from one sample of a study of blood T cell repertoires in COVID-19. TCRdb's copy holds only in-frame clones and misses some; the assay was immunoSEQ multiplex PCR. The sample comprises about 140,000 clones, 88% of which are singletons, and under 3% rests with the top ten. The source material was peripheral blood. Receptor source: a human donor with COVID-19, enrolled during active disease. The donor label of this sample is uncertain. The CDR3 runs from the conserved cysteine through the conserved F or W.

v_gene	j_gene	len	CDR3aa
TRBV7-2	TRBJ2-3	15	CASSPEGGVTDTQYF
TRBV28	TRBJ1-6	16	CASSSNRDRLNSPLHF
TRBV27	TRBJ1-2	14	CASSFPGGYYGYTF
TRBV27	TRBJ2-1	19	CASSPGTSYESFIYNEQFF
TRBV7-9	TRBJ1-1	16	CASSIGQGAAHTEAFF
TRBV6-2/TRBV6-3	TRBJ2-7	16	CASSYLLTGTANEQYF
TRBV15	TRBJ1-3	15	CATTKYRDSGNTIYF
TRBV5-4	TRBJ2-5	17	CASSSGLAGGGQETQYF
TRBV5-1	TRBJ1-2	13	CASSLGQGSGYTF
TRBV3-1/TRBV3-2	TRBJ2-7	14	CASSPGTGRYEQYF
TRBV19	TRBJ1-2	13	CASSIGQFDGYTF
TRBV30	TRBJ1-6	15	CAWSGNAVEFSPLHF
TRBV10-2	TRBJ2-3	12	CASTGGTDTQYF
TRBV19	TRBJ1-1	12	CASSLAASACFF
TRBV5-1	TRBJ1-5	13	CASSPQGDQPQHF
TRBV15	TRBJ1-1	14	CATSRGGGGSEAFF
TRBV5-4	TRBJ2-3	15	CASSLSGASTDTQYF
TRBV4-2	TRBJ2-2	17	CASSQGLAGGGTGELFF
TRBV20-1	TRBJ2-1	11	CSARSGGEQFF
TRBV4-2	TRBJ2-7	16	CASSQVRRTGAYEQYF
TRBV19	TRBJ1-2	14	CASILSGEGYGYTF
TRBV11-2	TRBJ2-6	14	CASSWAGAANVLTF
TRBV9	TRBJ2-3	16	CASKHTQSQGRDTQYF
TRBV19	TRBJ2-5	13	CASSIDRTETQYF
TRBV10-2	TRBJ2-7	12	CASSDEGYEQYF
TRBV7-8	TRBJ1-4	18	CASSPRDRGGRANEKLFF
TRBV7-8	TRBJ1-3	17	CASSPSTGGGSGNTIYF
TRBV19	TRBJ1-6	13	CASSIGQNSPLHF
TRBV7-3	TRBJ1-6	15	CASSLRDSGSSPLHF
TRBV10-3	TRBJ1-2	17	CAISEGGDIHPFYGYTF
TRBV5-6	TRBJ1-3	14	CASSLDFSGNTIYF
TRBV7-9	TRBJ1-6	14	CASRVGGYNSPLHF
TRBV12-5	TRBJ2-5	13	CASGLVLGETQYF
TRBV18	TRBJ2-5	15	CASSLGTGVQETQYF
TRBV12-5	TRBJ2-7	13	CASGTGGFGEQYF
TRBV12-5	TRBJ1-4	12	CASGQEDGSRAF
TRBV5-1	TRBJ1-3	14	CASSPGTAGNTIYF
TRBV7-9	TRBJ1-1	13	CASSPHTNTEAFF
TRBV5-5	TRBJ1-6	15	CASSRLEPYNSPLHF
TRBV21-1	TRBJ1-1	13	CASSKRRGGEAFF
TRBV29-1	TRBJ2-1	15	CSVASGLAGANEQFF
TRBV3-1/TRBV3-2	TRBJ2-7	14	CASSLTGLPYEQYF
TRBV7-9	TRBJ2-1	19	CASTSTSGGSFSSYNEQFF
TRBV10-3	TRBJ2-1	13	CAISAASGNEQFF
TRBV12-3/TRBV12-4	TRBJ1-2	13	CASSLQQEDGYTF
TRBV5-1	TRBJ2-5	17	CASRMGTSGDLIETQYF
TRBV4-1	TRBJ1-1	13	CASSQTGRAEAFF
TRBV11-2	TRBJ1-6	18	CASSQRLRGRLDNSPLHF
TRBV9	TRBJ1-3	15	CASSSGTGGGNTIYF
TRBV11-2	TRBJ1-2	15	CASSLTGEVNYGYTF
TRBV11-3	TRBJ1-2	18	CASSASGTGSPPRYGYTF
TRBV24-1	TRBJ1-1	14	CATSDPRGRGEAFF